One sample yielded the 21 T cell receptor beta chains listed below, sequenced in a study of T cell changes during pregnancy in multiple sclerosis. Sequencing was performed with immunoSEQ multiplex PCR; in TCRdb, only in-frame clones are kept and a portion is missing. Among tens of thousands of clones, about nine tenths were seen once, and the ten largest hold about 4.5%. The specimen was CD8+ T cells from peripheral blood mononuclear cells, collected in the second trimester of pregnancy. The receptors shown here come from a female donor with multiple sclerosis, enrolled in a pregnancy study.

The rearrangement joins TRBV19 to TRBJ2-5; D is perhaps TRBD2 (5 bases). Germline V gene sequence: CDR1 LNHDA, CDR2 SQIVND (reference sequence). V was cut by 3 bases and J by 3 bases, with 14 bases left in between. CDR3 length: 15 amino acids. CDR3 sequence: CASSINTGLEETQYF. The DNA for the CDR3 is TGTGCCAGTAGTATCAATACCGGACTGGAAGAGACCCAGTACTTC. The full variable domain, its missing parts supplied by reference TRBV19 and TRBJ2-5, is DGGITQSPKYLFRKEGQNVTLSCEQNLNHDAMYWYRQDPGQGLRLIYYSQIVNDFQKGDIAEGYSVSREKKESFPLTVTSAQKNPTAFYLCASSINTGLEETQYFGPGTRLLVL.

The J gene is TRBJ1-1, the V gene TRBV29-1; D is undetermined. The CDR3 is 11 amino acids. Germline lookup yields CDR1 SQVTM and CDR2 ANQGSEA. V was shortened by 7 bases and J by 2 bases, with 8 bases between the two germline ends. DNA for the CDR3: TGCAGCGCAGAACGAAACACTGAAGCTTTCTTT. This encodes CSAERNTEAFF.

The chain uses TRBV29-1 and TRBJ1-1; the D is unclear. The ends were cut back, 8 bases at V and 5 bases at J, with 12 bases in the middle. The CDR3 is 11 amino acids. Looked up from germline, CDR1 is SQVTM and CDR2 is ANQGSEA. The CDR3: CSPWAQTEAFF. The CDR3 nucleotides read TGCAGCCCGTGGGCGCAAACTGAAGCTTTCTTT.

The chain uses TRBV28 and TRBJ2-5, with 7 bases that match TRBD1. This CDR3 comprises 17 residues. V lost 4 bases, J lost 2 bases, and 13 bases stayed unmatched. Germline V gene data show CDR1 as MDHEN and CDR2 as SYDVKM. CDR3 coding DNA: TGTGCCAGCAGTTCAAGGAAGGGACAGCTAGTACAAGAGACCCAGTACTTC. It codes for CASSSRKGQLVQETQYF.

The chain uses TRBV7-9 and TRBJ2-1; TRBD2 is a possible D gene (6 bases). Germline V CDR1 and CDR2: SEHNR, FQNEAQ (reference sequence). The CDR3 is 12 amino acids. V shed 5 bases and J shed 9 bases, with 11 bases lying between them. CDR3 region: CASSPFGGEQFF. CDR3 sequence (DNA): TGTGCCAGCAGCCCGTTCGGGGGTGAGCAGTTCTTC.

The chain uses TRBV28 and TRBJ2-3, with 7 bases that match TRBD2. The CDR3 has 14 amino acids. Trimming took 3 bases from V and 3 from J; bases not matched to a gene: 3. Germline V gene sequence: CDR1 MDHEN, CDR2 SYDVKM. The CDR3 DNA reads TGTGCCAGCAGTTTTCTTAGCGGGACAGATACGCAGTATTTT. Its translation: CASSFLSGTDTQYF.

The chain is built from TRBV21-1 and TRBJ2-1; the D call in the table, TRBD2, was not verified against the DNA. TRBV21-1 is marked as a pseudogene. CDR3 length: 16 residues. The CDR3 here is CASSVWLATSDNEQFF. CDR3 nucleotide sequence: TGTGCCAGCAGCGTGTGGTTAGCTACATCCGACAATGAGCAGTTCTTC.

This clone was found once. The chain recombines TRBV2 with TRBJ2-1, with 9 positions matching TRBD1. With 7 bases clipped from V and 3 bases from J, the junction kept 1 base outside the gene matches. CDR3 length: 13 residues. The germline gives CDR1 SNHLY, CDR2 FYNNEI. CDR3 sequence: CASKDRGYNEQFF. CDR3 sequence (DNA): TGTGCCAGCAAGGACAGGGGCTACAATGAGCAGTTCTTC.

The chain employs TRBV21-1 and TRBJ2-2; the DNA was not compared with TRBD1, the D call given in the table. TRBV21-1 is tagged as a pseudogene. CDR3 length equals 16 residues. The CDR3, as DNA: TGTGCCAGCAGCAATAAGGGGGGACAGGGGGCCGGGGAGCTGTTTTTT. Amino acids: CASSNKGGQGAGELFF.

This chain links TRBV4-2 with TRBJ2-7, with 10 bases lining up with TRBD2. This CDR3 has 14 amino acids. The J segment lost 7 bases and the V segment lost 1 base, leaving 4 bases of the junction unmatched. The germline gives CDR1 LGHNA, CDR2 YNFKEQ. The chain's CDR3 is CASSQVLAGVEQYF. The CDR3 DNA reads TGTGCCAGCAGCCAAGTCCTAGCGGGAGTGGAGCAGTACTTC.

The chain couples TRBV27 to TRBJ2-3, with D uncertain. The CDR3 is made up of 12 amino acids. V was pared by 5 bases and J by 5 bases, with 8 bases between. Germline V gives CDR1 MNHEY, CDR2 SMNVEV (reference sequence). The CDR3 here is CASSTIRDTQYF. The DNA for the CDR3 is TGTGCCAGCAGTACCATTAGAGATACGCAGTATTTT.

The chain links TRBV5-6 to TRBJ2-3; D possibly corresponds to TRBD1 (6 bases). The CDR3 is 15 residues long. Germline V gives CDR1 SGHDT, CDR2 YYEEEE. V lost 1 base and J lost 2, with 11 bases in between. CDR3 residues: CASSLWGLDTDTQYF. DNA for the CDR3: TGTGCCAGCAGCTTGTGGGGGCTTGACACAGATACGCAGTATTTT. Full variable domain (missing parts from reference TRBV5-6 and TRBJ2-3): DAGVTQSPTHLIKTRGQQVTLRCSPKSGHDTVSWYQQALGQGPQFIFQYYEEEERQRGNFPDRFSGHQFPNYSSELNVNALLLGDSALYLCASSLWGLDTDTQYFGPGTRLTVL.

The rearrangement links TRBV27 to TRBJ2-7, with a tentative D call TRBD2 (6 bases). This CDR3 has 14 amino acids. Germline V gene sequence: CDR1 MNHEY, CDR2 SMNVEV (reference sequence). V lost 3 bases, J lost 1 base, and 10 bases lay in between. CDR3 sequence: CASSFGGLSYEQYF. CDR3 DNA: TGTGCCAGCAGTTTCGGAGGACTATCCTACGAGCAGTACTTC.

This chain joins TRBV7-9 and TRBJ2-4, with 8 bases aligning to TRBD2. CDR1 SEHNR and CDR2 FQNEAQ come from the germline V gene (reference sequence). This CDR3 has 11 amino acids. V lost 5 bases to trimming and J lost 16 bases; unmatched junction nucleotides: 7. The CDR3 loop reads CASSPGLEVYF. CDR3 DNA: TGTGCCAGCAGCCCGGGACTAGAGGTTTACTTC.

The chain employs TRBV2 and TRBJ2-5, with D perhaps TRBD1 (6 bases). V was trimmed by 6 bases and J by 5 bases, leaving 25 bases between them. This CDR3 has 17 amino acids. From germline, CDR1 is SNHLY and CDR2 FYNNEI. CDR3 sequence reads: CASSPSRDTLAQETQYF. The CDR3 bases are TGTGCCAGCAGCCCAAGCCGGGACACACTGGCGCAGGAGACCCAGTACTTC.

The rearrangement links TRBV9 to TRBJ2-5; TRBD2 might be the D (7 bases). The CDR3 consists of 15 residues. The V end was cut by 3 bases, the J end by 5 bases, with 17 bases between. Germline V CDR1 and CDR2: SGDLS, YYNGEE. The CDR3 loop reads CASSASGTRGETQYF. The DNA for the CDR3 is TGTGCCAGCAGCGCCAGCGGGACAAGGGGGGAGACCCAGTACTTC.

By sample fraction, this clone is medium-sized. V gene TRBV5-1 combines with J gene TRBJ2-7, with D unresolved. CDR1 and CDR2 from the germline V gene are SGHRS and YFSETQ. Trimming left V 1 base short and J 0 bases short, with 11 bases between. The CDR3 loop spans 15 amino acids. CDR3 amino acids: CASSLYSPHSYEQYF. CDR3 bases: TGCGCCAGCAGCTTGTACTCTCCCCACTCCTACGAGCAGTACTTC.

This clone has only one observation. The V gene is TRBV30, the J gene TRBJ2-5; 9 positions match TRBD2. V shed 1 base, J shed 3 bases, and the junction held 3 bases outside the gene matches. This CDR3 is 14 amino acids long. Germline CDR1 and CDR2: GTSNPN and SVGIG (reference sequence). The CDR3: CAWSGVAGEETQYF. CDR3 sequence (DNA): TGTGCCTGGAGTGGGGTAGCGGGAGAAGAGACCCAGTACTTC.

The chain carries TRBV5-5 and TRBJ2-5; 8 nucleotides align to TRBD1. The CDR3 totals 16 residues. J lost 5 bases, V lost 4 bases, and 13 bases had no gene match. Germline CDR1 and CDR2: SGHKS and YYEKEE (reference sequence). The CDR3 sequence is CASSDDRTGSLETQYF. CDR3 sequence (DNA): TGTGCCAGCAGCGATGACCGGACAGGGAGCCTGGAGACCCAGTACTTC.

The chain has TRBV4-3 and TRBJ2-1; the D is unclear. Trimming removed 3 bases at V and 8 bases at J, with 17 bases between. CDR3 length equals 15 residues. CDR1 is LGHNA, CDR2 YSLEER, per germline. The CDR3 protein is CASSQAGLEFDEQFF. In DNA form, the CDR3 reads TGCGCCAGCAGCCAGGCCGGTCTAGAATTTGATGAGCAGTTCTTC.

The CDR3 coding sequence is TGTGCCAGCAGTTACACTGACACCGGGACTCATAGAGAGCAGTTCTTC. Translating it yields CASSYTDTGTHREQFF. The V and J genes are TRBV6-5 and TRBJ2-1; D might be TRBD2 (6 bases). The CDR3 is made up of 16 amino acids. Germline V gives CDR1 MNHEY, CDR2 SVGAGI. The V gene lost 2 bases and the J gene lost 10 bases, with 21 bases spanning the gap.